This TCR beta chain originates from a study of T cells after yellow fever vaccination. Study-level findings and limits: Though weaker, the secondary response peaked faster, on day 5 versus 15. Post-booster repertoires contained most primary-vaccination clones again (roughly 96% CD4, 85% to 90% CD8).

CDR3 length equals 16 residues. CDR1 MNHNS and CDR2 SASEGT come from the germline V gene. The ends were cut back, 6 bases at V and 0 bases at J, with 12 bases in the middle. Making TCR cDNA involved 5'RACE template switching, which added UMIs and a universal primer site. TCRdb recomputed calls from the 5' RACE reads with MiXCR, one row per CDR3 protein. There are 450,000 to 550,000 distinct CDR3 sequences in the sample; 20% to 25% occur only once, and roughly a sixth lies in the top ten. As regards this clonotype: Its specificity is not known.

This TCR derives from a man between 18 and 35 years old who received the YFV17D yellow fever vaccine. The rearrangement links TRBV6-1 to TRBJ1-6; D is uncertain. Sequencing used PBMCs, obtained approximately 22 days after the first yellow fever vaccination. This CDR3 is CASSDHLSSYNSPLHF. In DNA, the CDR3 is TGTGCCAGCAGCGACCACCTAAGCTCCTATAATTCACCCCTCCACTTT.